A single sample gave rise to the 10 T cell receptor beta chains below, sequenced in a study of PD-1 blockade in mismatch repair-deficient tumors. Sequencing used immunoSEQ multiplex PCR; TCRdb keeps in-frame clones, though not all of them. The sample shows over 15,000 clones, about four fifths of them seen only once. The source material was PBMCs, sampled before pembrolizumab treatment. These receptors originate from an adult with mismatch repair-deficient cancer.

The chain combines TRBV19 with TRBJ2-7; perhaps TRBD2 as D (6 bases). This CDR3 has 16 residues. V was cut by 4 bases and J by 6 bases, with 22 bases left in between. CDR1 LNHDA and CDR2 SQIVND come from the germline V gene (reference sequence). This CDR3 reads CASSKFGGNDGPEQYF. DNA of the CDR3: TGTGCCAGTAGTAAATTCGGCGGGAACGACGGGCCCGAGCAGTACTTC.

The chain links TRBV4-3 to TRBJ2-3, with 7 bases identical to TRBD2. The CDR3 runs to 14 residues. Germline V gene lookup returns CDR1 LGHNA and CDR2 YSLEER. Trimming removed 1 base from V and 6 bases from J; junction bases left unmatched: 4. The CDR3 sequence is CASSQGGSSDTQYF. In DNA form, the CDR3 reads TGCGCCAGCAGCCAAGGCGGGAGCAGTGATACGCAGTATTTT.

V gene TRBV5-8 combines with J gene TRBJ2-1; possibly TRBD2 for D (6 bases). This CDR3 is built from 16 residues. Per the germline V gene, CDR1 is SGHTS and CDR2 is YDEGEE. Deletions cut 6 bases from V and 4 bases from J, with 20 bases between. The DNA of the CDR3 is TGTGCCAGCACCACTGATGAGTGGAGGGTTTACAATGAGCAGTTCTTC. Amino acid sequence: CASTTDEWRVYNEQFF.

In this sample, this clone turned up a few times. The V call is TRBV2, the J call TRBJ2-5, with a weak D call TRBD2 (6 bases). There are 14 residues in the CDR3. V lost 7 bases and J lost 2, with 14 bases in between. CDR1 is SNHLY and CDR2 is FYNNEI in the germline V gene. CDR3: CASTLGGFQETQYF. The CDR3 bases are TGTGCCAGCACCTTGGGAGGATTTCAAGAGACCCAGTACTTC.

The CDR3 reads CSAEDRFSTDTQYF. DNA of the CDR3: TGCAGCGCCGAGGACAGGTTTAGCACAGATACGCAGTATTTT. The chain combines TRBV29-1 with TRBJ2-3, with 7 bases identical to TRBD1. The CDR3 has 14 amino acids. Germline CDR1 reads SQVTM; CDR2 reads ANQGSEA. V dropped 7 bases and J dropped 0; count of bases not matched to a gene: 7.

With regard to this clone: Sequence at one end of the junction differs from germline and may be a read error. The V call is TRBV5-3, the J call TRBJ2-7, with D uncertain. TRBV5-3 is labeled an ORF, and its function is uncertain. The CDR3 runs to 14 residues. The CDR3 DNA reads TGTGCCAGCAGCTCCTGGGGTATATCGGACGAGCAGTACTTC. It codes for CASSSWGISDEQYF.

This chain connects TRBV11-2 to TRBJ2-6; a weak D match, TRBD2 (6 bases). The germline V and J ends were trimmed by 5 bases and 1 base, with 9 bases remaining between them. The CDR3 runs to 15 residues. The germline V gene has CDR1 SGHAT and CDR2 FQNNGV. The CDR3 nucleotides read TGTGCCAGCAGCACCGGACTATCTGGGGCCAACGTCCTGACTTTC. It encodes CASSTGLSGANVLTF.

This clone was counted a few times. The CDR3 region has the DNA TGTGCCAGTAGTATGCTACAGGGAGGCCTAGGCTACGAGCAGTACTTC. Translated, it gives CASSMLQGGLGYEQYF. J is TRBJ2-7 and V is TRBV19; D could derive from TRBD1 or TRBD2 (6 bases each). Germline V lookup: CDR1 LNHDA, CDR2 SQIVND (reference sequence). The CDR3 extends over 16 amino acids. Trimming removed 3 bases from V and 3 bases from J, with 18 bases in between.

This chain joins TRBV10-3 and TRBJ1-3, with unresolved D. V gave up 3 bases and J gave up 2 bases, with 8 bases separating them. Per the germline V gene, CDR1 is ENHRY and CDR2 is SYGVKD. The CDR3 loop spans 14 amino acids. CDR3: CAISDRSAGNTIYF. In DNA, the CDR3 is TGTGCCATCAGTGATCGCTCAGCTGGAAACACCATATATTTT.

The genes are TRBV10-3 and TRBJ1-2, with D maybe TRBD1 (6 bases). V was shortened by 5 bases and J by 8 bases, with 15 bases between the two germline ends. This CDR3 spans 13 amino acids. Germline CDR1 reads ENHRY; CDR2 reads SYGVKD. The CDR3 region has the DNA TGTGCCATCAGTATCGACAGGTTTAGGGGCTACACCTTC. The encoded protein is CAISIDRFRGYTF.